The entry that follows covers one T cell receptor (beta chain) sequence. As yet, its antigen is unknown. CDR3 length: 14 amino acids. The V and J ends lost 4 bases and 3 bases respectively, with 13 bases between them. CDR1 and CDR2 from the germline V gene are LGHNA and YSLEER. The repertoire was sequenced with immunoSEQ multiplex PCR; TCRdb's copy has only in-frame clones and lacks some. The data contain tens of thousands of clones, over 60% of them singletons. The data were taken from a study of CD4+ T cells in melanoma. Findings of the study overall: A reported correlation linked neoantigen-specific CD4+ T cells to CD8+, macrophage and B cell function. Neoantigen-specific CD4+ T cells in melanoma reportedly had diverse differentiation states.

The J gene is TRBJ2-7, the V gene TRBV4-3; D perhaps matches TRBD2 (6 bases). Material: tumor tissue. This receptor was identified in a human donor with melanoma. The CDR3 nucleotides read TGCGCCAGCAGCCTGGGGGGAGGCCACTACGAGCAGTACTTC. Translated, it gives CASSLGGGHYEQYF.